The rows below give T cell receptor beta chains drawn from one sample of a study of blood T cell repertoires in COVID-19. This table comes from immunoSEQ multiplex PCR, and its TCRdb copy is limited to in-frame clones, with some not included. Of roughly 100,000 clones detected, roughly 82% appear once; the ten largest clones hold 4.5%. Material for sequencing was peripheral blood. The receptor source for this set is a human donor in a cohort sampled during active COVID-19. Both conserved end residues are part of each CDR3. Each record gives: D gene, J gene, V gene, clone size, CDR3 protein, CDR3 DNA. The D gene is left open where the match is weak. Clone size, where shown, is once, few, many, or a class for clones that have expanded.

d_gene: .
j_gene: TRBJ2-7
v_gene: TRBV28
abundance: .
CDR3aa: CASTRPRGVVEVYEQYF
CDR3nt: TGTGCCAGCACCAGACCCCGTGGAGTCGTTGAAGTGTACGAGCAGTACTTC

d_gene: TRBD1
j_gene: TRBJ2-3
v_gene: TRBV5-4
abundance: .
CDR3aa: CASSPGTANRWADTQYF
CDR3nt: TGTGCCAGCAGCCCCGGGACAGCGAATCGATGGGCAGATACGCAGTATTTT

d_gene: .
j_gene: TRBJ1-3
v_gene: TRBV12-3/TRBV12-4
abundance: .
CDR3aa: CASSPIPGNTIYF
CDR3nt: TGTGCCAGCAGCCCCATTCCTGGAAACACCATATATTTT

d_gene: .
j_gene: TRBJ1-5
v_gene: TRBV10-2
abundance: .
CDR3aa: CASNHGERSGQPQHF
CDR3nt: TGCGCCAGCAACCACGGGGAAAGGAGCGGGCAGCCCCAGCATTTT

d_gene: TRBD1
j_gene: TRBJ1-6
v_gene: TRBV18
abundance: .
CDR3aa: CASSPGQGSNSPLHF
CDR3nt: TGTGCCAGCTCACCTGGACAGGGAAGTAATTCACCCCTCCACTTT

d_gene: .
j_gene: TRBJ1-5
v_gene: TRBV7-9
abundance: .
CDR3aa: CASSLYSGENQPQHF
CDR3nt: TGTGCCAGCAGCTTGTACTCAGGGGAAAATCAGCCCCAGCATTTT

d_gene: .
j_gene: TRBJ2-1
v_gene: TRBV25-1
abundance: once
CDR3aa: CASSEEISYNEQFF
CDR3nt: TGTGCCAGCAGTGAAGAGATCTCCTACAATGAGCAGTTCTTC

d_gene: TRBD1
j_gene: TRBJ1-5
v_gene: TRBV28
abundance: .
CDR3aa: CASRDRGGSQPQHF
CDR3nt: TGTGCCAGCAGGGACAGGGGCGGTAGTCAGCCCCAGCATTTT

d_gene: TRBD2
j_gene: TRBJ2-1
v_gene: TRBV9
abundance: .
CDR3aa: CASSVGGALRNEQFF
CDR3nt: TGTGCCAGCAGCGTCGGGGGGGCATTGAGGAATGAGCAGTTCTTC

d_gene: .
j_gene: TRBJ2-3
v_gene: TRBV12-3/TRBV12-4
abundance: .
CDR3aa: CASALTHTQYF
CDR3nt: TGTGCCAGCGCCCTAACGCATACGCAGTATTTT

d_gene: .
j_gene: TRBJ1-5
v_gene: TRBV6-5
abundance: .
CDR3aa: CASSLGGLTNQPQHF
CDR3nt: TGTGCCAGCAGCCTCGGAGGGCTAACCAATCAGCCCCAGCATTTT

d_gene: TRBD1
j_gene: TRBJ1-2
v_gene: TRBV7-2
abundance: .
CDR3aa: CASSLTGTGDGYTF
CDR3nt: TGTGCCAGCAGCTTAACCGGGACAGGGGACGGCTACACCTTC

d_gene: .
j_gene: TRBJ1-2
v_gene: TRBV6-2/TRBV6-3
abundance: .
CDR3aa: CASSLGVGYTF
CDR3nt: TGTGCCAGCAGTCTCGGTGTCGGCTACACCTTC

d_gene: TRBD2
j_gene: TRBJ2-3
v_gene: TRBV7-9
abundance: .
CDR3aa: CASSFSRTSGSDTQYF
CDR3nt: TGTGCCAGCAGCTTCTCCCGGACTAGCGGCTCAGATACGCAGTATTTT

d_gene: .
j_gene: TRBJ1-1
v_gene: TRBV11-3
abundance: .
CDR3aa: CASSPRQAMNTEAFF
CDR3nt: TGTGCCAGCAGCCCCCGCCAGGCAATGAACACTGAAGCTTTCTTT

d_gene: TRBD1
j_gene: TRBJ1-1
v_gene: TRBV19
abundance: .
CDR3aa: CASSPPGQTNTEAFF
CDR3nt: TGTGCCAGTAGTCCACCGGGACAGACCAACACTGAAGCTTTCTTT

d_gene: .
j_gene: TRBJ1-4
v_gene: TRBV28
abundance: .
CDR3aa: CASSSKLTTNEKLFF
CDR3nt: TGTGCCAGCAGTTCCAAACTGACAACTAATGAAAAACTGTTTTTT

d_gene: .
j_gene: TRBJ2-5
v_gene: TRBV11-1
abundance: .
CDR3aa: CASSFGGAALETQYF
CDR3nt: TGTGCCAGCAGCTTTGGCGGGGCGGCGTTAGAGACCCAGTACTTC

d_gene: .
j_gene: TRBJ1-5
v_gene: TRBV6-2/TRBV6-3
abundance: .
CDR3aa: CASSYRMGATAQPQHF
CDR3nt: TGTGCCAGCAGTTACCGCATGGGGGCGACGGCTCAGCCCCAGCATTTT

d_gene: .
j_gene: TRBJ2-5
v_gene: TRBV2
abundance: .
CDR3aa: CASSEDRQETQYF
CDR3nt: TGTGCCAGCAGTGAAGATAGACAAGAGACCCAGTACTTC

d_gene: TRBD1
j_gene: TRBJ2-3
v_gene: TRBV5-5
abundance: .
CDR3aa: CASSRDSEEPDTQYF
CDR3nt: TGTGCCAGCAGCCGGGACAGTGAGGAACCAGATACGCAGTATTTT

d_gene: .
j_gene: TRBJ1-2
v_gene: TRBV5-4
abundance: .
CDR3aa: CASSRWTDGYTF
CDR3nt: TGTGCCAGCAGCCGGTGGACAGATGGCTACACCTTC

d_gene: TRBD1
j_gene: TRBJ1-4
v_gene: TRBV7-9
abundance: .
CDR3aa: CASSPQGGRDEKLFF
CDR3nt: TGTGCCAGCAGCCCCCAGGGGGGCCGGGATGAAAAACTGTTTTTT

d_gene: .
j_gene: TRBJ2-6
v_gene: TRBV7-8
abundance: once
CDR3aa: CASSLAGTSSGANVLTF
CDR3nt: TGTGCCAGCAGCTTAGCTGGCACGTCCTCTGGGGCCAACGTCCTGACTTTC

d_gene: TRBD2
j_gene: TRBJ2-3
v_gene: TRBV6-5
abundance: .
CDR3aa: CASSRGLAADTQYF
CDR3nt: TGTGCCAGCAGCCGCGGACTAGCGGCAGATACGCAGTATTTT

d_gene: TRBD2
j_gene: TRBJ2-1
v_gene: TRBV19
abundance: .
CDR3aa: CASSTLGGAPYPPFF
CDR3nt: TGTGCCAGTAGTACCCTGGGAGGGGCCCCCTACCCCCCGTTCTTC

d_gene: .
j_gene: TRBJ1-2
v_gene: TRBV7-2
abundance: .
CDR3aa: CASSPSQGQTNYGYTF
CDR3nt: TGTGCCAGCAGCCCATCACAGGGACAAACCAACTATGGCTACACCTTC

d_gene: .
j_gene: TRBJ2-7
v_gene: TRBV7-2
abundance: .
CDR3aa: CASSSWTHTYEQYF
CDR3nt: TGTGCCAGCAGCTCCTGGACACATACCTACGAGCAGTACTTC

d_gene: TRBD2
j_gene: TRBJ2-5
v_gene: TRBV5-4
abundance: .
CDR3aa: CASSPGGSGAETQYF
CDR3nt: TGTGCCAGCAGCCCCGGTGGTAGCGGGGCAGAGACCCAGTACTTC

d_gene: TRBD1
j_gene: TRBJ1-2
v_gene: TRBV24-1
abundance: .
CDR3aa: CATSAGQGYGYTF
CDR3nt: TGTGCCACCAGTGCGGGACAGGGATATGGCTACACCTTC

d_gene: TRBD1
j_gene: TRBJ2-7
v_gene: TRBV18
abundance: .
CDR3aa: CASSPGTGLYEQYF
CDR3nt: TGTGCCAGCTCGCCCGGGACAGGGCTGTACGAGCAGTACTTC

d_gene: TRBD1
j_gene: TRBJ1-6
v_gene: TRBV5-1
abundance: .
CDR3aa: CASSVRDRGSPLHF
CDR3nt: TGCGCCAGCAGCGTAAGGGACAGGGGTTCACCCCTCCACTTT

d_gene: .
j_gene: TRBJ2-2
v_gene: TRBV20-1
abundance: .
CDR3aa: CSAFEGGELFF
CDR3nt: TGCAGTGCATTTGAGGGCGGGGAGCTGTTTTTT

d_gene: .
j_gene: TRBJ2-5
v_gene: TRBV2
abundance: .
CDR3aa: CASRSRETQYF
CDR3nt: TGTGCCAGCAGGTCCCGGGAGACCCAGTACTTC

d_gene: .
j_gene: TRBJ1-2
v_gene: TRBV28
abundance: .
CDR3aa: CASSLAPTRTFNYGYTF
CDR3nt: TGTGCCAGCAGTTTAGCCCCGACAAGAACCTTTAACTATGGCTACACCTTC

d_gene: .
j_gene: TRBJ2-3
v_gene: TRBV4-2
abundance: .
CDR3aa: CASSHRSATTRGDTQYF
CDR3nt: TGTGCCAGCAGCCACCGAAGCGCTACCACTCGGGGAGATACGCAGTATTTT

d_gene: TRBD1
j_gene: TRBJ1-2
v_gene: TRBV11-2
abundance: .
CDR3aa: CASSPVMGYRGIGYGYTF
CDR3nt: TGTGCCAGCAGCCCAGTGATGGGTTACAGGGGCATTGGTTATGGCTACACCTTC